This TCR beta chain is drawn from a study of identical twins listed by TCRdb under 2016. With regard to the full study: To test whether fetal clonotypes persist, the study used deep sequencing on TCR alpha and beta repertoires from monozygotic twins, unrelated adults of various ages, and cord blood. To rule out contamination, replicate twin experiments were performed at different times with different library preparation protocols. What the research found in general, with its limitations: Compared with coincidental sharing between unrelated individuals, out-of-frame TCR alpha sequences shared between twins showed an excess of sequences with low generation probability. Recombination models systematically underestimated out-of-frame TCR alpha sharing in monozygotic twins but agreed with sharing between unrelated individuals. Because the same donors could not be followed over many years, the conclusions depended on cross-sectional statistical analysis. Invariant T cells such as MAIT and iNKT could partly confound zero-insertion analyses, though diverse VJ usage argued against this for most clonotypes. Abundant cord blood beta clonotypes carried fewer insertions; young adult naive repertoires showed a weaker similar trend, while memory repertoires showed none. A weaker excess of twin sharing was found in beta out-of-frame sequences because the signal-to-noise ratio was lowered by fewer shared sequences.

This clonotype turned up a few times. Its antigen specificity is not known. No much larger clone exists at a distance of one base, and base qualities are not known. All donors were healthy Caucasians. Three unrelated non-twin adults were also sequenced: a male aged 18 to 30, a male aged 50 to 60 and a female aged 50 to 60. Miltenyi CD45RO+ enrichment and human naive T-cell isolation kits were used to isolate memory (CD45RO+) and naive T cells from PBMC. Including cysteine and phenylalanine, the CDR3 has 14 amino acids. CDR3 DNA is the only sequence kept; it has 42 bases, read in frame from the first base. A distance of 14 bases separates the germline ends of V and J, which lose 3 bases and 6 bases respectively. The germline V gene supplies CDR1 SGHTA and CDR2 FQGNSA. Library construction relied on 5' RACE. Reads for this sample came from an Illumina HiSeq 2000. Template switching added a universal primer binding site, and the final cDNA carried a unique molecular identifier that allowed TCR cDNA molecules to be counted accurately. Specific primers in the conserved constant-segment region were used to synthesize first-strand cDNA for TCR alpha and beta chains. To control for contamination, each cDNA library was double barcoded with a SMART-Mk sample barcode plus Illumina barcodes. TruSeq adapter sequences, together with Illumina sample barcodes, were added in two successive PCR steps. The TCR alpha and beta cDNA libraries were sequenced on the Illumina HiSeq platform using custom primers. Turning to the authors' computational methods: Unique molecular identifiers were extracted from raw reads with MiGEC, and CDR3 positions were determined with MiXCR. Recombination models were inferred per individual with the repgenHMM and IGoR tools using an EM algorithm. Shared clonotype analysis was performed with the tcR package in R, normalizing sharing by the product of cloneset sizes. Out-of-frame nonproductive sequences were analyzed to study raw recombination free of thymic and clonal selection effects. Using fastp trimming at Q25 and MiXCR clonotype assembly, TCRdb reanalyzed the public sequencing data and kept in-frame beta chains. Each entry is one CDR3 protein sequence, shown with its most common DNA and genes. Clone size and V and J calls follow TCRdb, not the original study. The sample has around 670,000 distinct CDR3 sequences on record, 5.5% to 6.5% of them singletons. Around 2% of the sample rests with the top ten.

Sequencing was done on a sample of naive T cells sorted from blood. Taken with the paper, the label for cell subset or site translates to: cells isolated with a human naive T-cell isolation kit. The receptor's source is a man in his late teens or twenties in good health. The sequence is built from TRBV7-2 and TRBJ2-5, with TRBD1 tentatively as D gene (6 bases match). The DNA reads as follows: TGTGCCAGCAGCTTTAACAGGGTCGGAAAGACCCAGTACTTC. Protein translation: CASSFNRVGKTQYF.